A selection of T cell receptor beta chains follows, all from one sample in a study of beta chain features in type 1 diabetes. Clones were sequenced by immunoSEQ multiplex PCR, and TCRdb holds only the in-frame ones, with some missing. Among hundreds of thousands of clones listed, over 10% were seen once. Material for sequencing was naive CD4+ T cells from blood. These receptors originate from a woman younger than 35 with type 1 diabetes. The CDR3 runs from the conserved cysteine through the conserved F or W. A D gene is named only where the DNA matches it firmly. For some rows the clone size is stated as once, few or many, or as a class when expanded; others skip it.

v_gene	d_gene	len	j_gene	abundance	CDR3aa	CDR3nt
TRBV5-1	TRBD1	15	TRBJ1-1	NA	CASSLFDRDDTEAFF	TGCGCCAGCAGCTTATTTGACAGGGATGACACTGAAGCTTTCTTT
TRBV30	NA	13	TRBJ2-2	few	CAWSVLFTGELFF	TGTGCCTGGAGTGTACTATTCACCGGGGAGCTGTTTTTT
TRBV28	NA	12	TRBJ1-5	NA	CASSFGNQPQHF	TGTGCCAGCAGTTTCGGGAATCAGCCCCAGCATTTT
TRBV18	NA	13	TRBJ2-1	few	CASSPLRDNEQFF	TGTGCCAGCTCACCACTTCGGGACAATGAGCAGTTCTTC
TRBV21-1	NA	16	TRBJ2-3	NA	CASSKPRGRNTDTQYF	TGTGCCAGCAGCAAACCCAGGGGGCGAAACACAGATACGCAGTATTTT
TRBV5-6	TRBD2	15	TRBJ2-3	few	CASRLGLALTDTQYF	TGTGCCAGCAGACTGGGACTAGCGCTCACAGATACGCAGTATTTT
TRBV21-1	NA	15	TRBJ1-5	NA	CASSEIRQGDQPQHF	TGTGCCAGCAGCGAGATTAGACAGGGAGATCAGCCCCAGCATTTT
TRBV5-1	NA	12	TRBJ2-1	few	CASSEENNEQFF	TGCGCCAGCAGTGAGGAGAACAATGAGCAGTTCTTC
TRBV7-9	NA	16	TRBJ2-7	few	CASSPAGLGVPYEQYF	TGTGCCAGCAGCCCTGCCGGTCTAGGGGTGCCCTACGAGCAGTACTTC
TRBV5-4	NA	14	TRBJ1-6	few	CASSTGQTNSPLHF	TGTGCCAGCAGCACAGGACAAACTAATTCACCCCTCCACTTT
TRBV5-1	TRBD2	14	TRBJ2-3	few	CASSAGELTDTQYF	TGCGCCAGCAGCGCGGGGGAACTCACAGATACGCAGTATTTT
TRBV5-6	NA	14	TRBJ1-2	NA	CASTPRGPRYGYTF	TGTGCCAGCACGCCCAGGGGACCGCGCTATGGCTACACCTTC
TRBV6-5	NA	12	TRBJ2-7	NA	CASSYSGGRLNF	TGTGCCAGCAGTTACTCGGGGGGGCGCTTGAACTTC
TRBV9	NA	15	TRBJ2-1	NA	CASSVDGAPLNEQFF	TGTGCCAGCAGCGTAGACGGTGCCCCACTAAATGAGCAGTTCTTC